Each of the 3 T cell receptor beta chains below was sequenced from the same sample in a study of T cell changes during pregnancy in multiple sclerosis. Some clones are missing from TCRdb's copy, which holds only in-frame ones; the method was immunoSEQ multiplex PCR. The sample contains around 41,000 clones, approximately 90% of which appear only once. Sequencing was performed on PBMCs (not recorded whether the cells were cultured). These receptors all come from a female donor with multiple sclerosis, enrolled in a pregnancy study.

The V call is TRBV16, the J call TRBJ2-1; TRBD1 agrees at 7 bases. V lost 4 bases and J lost 11; bases outside the gene matches: 2. The germline V gene has CDR1 KGHSY and CDR2 FQNENV. The CDR3 is 11 residues long. The CDR3 protein is CASSRQGQQFF. DNA for the CDR3: TGTGCCAGCAGCCGACAGGGACAGCAGTTCTTC. Together with reference TRBV16 and TRBJ2-1, the CDR3 gives the full variable domain: GEEVAQTPKHLVRGEGQKAKLYCAPIKGHSYVFWYQQVLKNEFKFLISFQNENVFDETGMPKERFSAKCLPNSPCSLEIQATKLEDSAVYFCASSRQGQQFFGPGTRLTVL.

This sequence joins TRBV4-3 and TRBJ1-1; no reliable D call. The V gene lost 0 bases and the J gene lost 2 bases, with 13 bases spanning the gap. Germline CDR1 and CDR2: LGHNA and YSLEER. This CDR3 contains 16 residues. The CDR3 region is CASSQEKAVSNTEAFF. The CDR3 nucleotides read TGCGCCAGCAGCCAAGAGAAGGCGGTCTCCAACACTGAAGCTTTCTTT.

This chain joins TRBV4-1 and TRBJ1-4; possible D gene TRBD1, 5 bases. The V and J ends lost 4 bases and 0 bases respectively, with 12 bases between them. Germline CDR1 and CDR2: MGHRA and YSYEKL. CDR3 length equals 16 residues. In DNA form, the CDR3 reads TGCGCCAGCAGCCTCCGGGACTCAGCAACTAATGAAAAACTGTTTTTT. Its translation: CASSLRDSATNEKLFF.